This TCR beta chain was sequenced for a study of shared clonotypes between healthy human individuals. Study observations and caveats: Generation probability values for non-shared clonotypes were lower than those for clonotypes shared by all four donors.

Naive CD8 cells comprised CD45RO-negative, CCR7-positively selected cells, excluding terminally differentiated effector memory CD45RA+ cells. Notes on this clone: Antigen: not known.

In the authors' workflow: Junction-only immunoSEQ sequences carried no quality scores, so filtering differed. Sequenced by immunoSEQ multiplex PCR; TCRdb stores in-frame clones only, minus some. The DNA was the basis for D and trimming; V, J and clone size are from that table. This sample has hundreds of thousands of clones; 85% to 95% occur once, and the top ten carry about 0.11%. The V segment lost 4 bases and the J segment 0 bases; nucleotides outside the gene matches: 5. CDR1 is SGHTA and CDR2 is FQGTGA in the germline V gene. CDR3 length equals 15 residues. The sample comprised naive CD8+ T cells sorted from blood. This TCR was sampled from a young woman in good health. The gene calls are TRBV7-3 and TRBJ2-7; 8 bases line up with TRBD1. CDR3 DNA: TGTGCCAGCAGCTCTAGGACAGGGTCCTCCTACGAGCAGTACTTC. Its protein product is CASSSRTGSSYEQYF.